This TCR beta chain was found in a study of cytomegalovirus exposure and HLA in healthy donors. For the study at large: The same platform used for the 666 first-cohort repertoires was also used for the 100 to 150 validation repertoires, as a later analysis reported. Study findings and constraints: Rarity characterized most TCR sequences, yet some public TCRs appeared in many donors. It was confirmed in vitro that three of the CMV-associated chains were specific for CMV antigens.

Sequenced by immunoSEQ multiplex PCR; TCRdb stores in-frame clones only, minus some. The sample lists about 160,000 clones; roughly nine tenths were seen once. Germline-derived CDR1 and CDR2 are SGHDT and YYEEEE. V dropped 1 base and J dropped 5 bases, with 15 bases sitting between them. The CDR3 covers 15 residues. Comment on this clone: Its antigen is not identified.

The sequence was obtained from a woman aged 25 to 39 in good health and CMV-seronegative. V usage is TRBV5-6 and J usage is TRBJ2-5; the D gene is possibly TRBD1 (6 bases). The sequenced sample consisted of PBMCs. The CDR3 DNA sequence: TGTGCCAGCAGCTTGCTCGGAGGACAGAGGGAGACCCAGTACTTC. It is translated as CASSLLGGQRETQYF.